This paragraph covers one TCR beta chain sequence. Its antigen is not identified. Here immunoSEQ multiplex PCR was the method, and the copy in TCRdb shows in-frame clones only, minus some. The sample contains some 600,000 clones, 90% to 97% of which appear only once. This sample stems from a study of shared clonotypes between healthy human individuals. This CDR3 spans 14 amino acids. Germline CDR1 SEHNR, CDR2 FQNEAQ (reference sequence). The V end was cut by 8 bases, the J end by 6 bases, with 20 bases between. Only CD45RO-negative cells positively selected for CCR7 counted as naive CD8 cells, so terminally differentiated effector memory CD45RA+ cells were excluded. Study conclusions and caveats: Of the naive CD4 clonotypes, around 5% were shared across a handful of donors.

The sample taken for sequencing was naive CD8+ T cells sorted from blood. This rearrangement joins TRBV7-9 to TRBJ2-7, with D possibly TRBD1 on 5 matching bases. The receptor was derived from a young woman in good health. Here the CDR3 reads CASQPTEYAFEQYF. For the CDR3, the DNA is TGTGCCAGCCAACCGACAGAGTACGCGTTCGAGCAGTACTTC.